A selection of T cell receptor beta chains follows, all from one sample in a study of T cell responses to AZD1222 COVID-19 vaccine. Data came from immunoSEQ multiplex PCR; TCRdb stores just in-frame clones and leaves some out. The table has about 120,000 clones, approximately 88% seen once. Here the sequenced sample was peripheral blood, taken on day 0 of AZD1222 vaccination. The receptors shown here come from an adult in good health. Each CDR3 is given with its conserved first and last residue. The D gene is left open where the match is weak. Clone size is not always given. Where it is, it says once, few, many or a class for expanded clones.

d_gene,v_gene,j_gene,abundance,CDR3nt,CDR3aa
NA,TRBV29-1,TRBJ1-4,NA,TGCAGCGCCCGGACGGGGAATGAAAAACTGTTTTTT,CSARTGNEKLFF
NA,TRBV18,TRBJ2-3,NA,TGTGCCAGCTCAAGGAAAGCAGATACGCAGTATTTT,CASSRKADTQYF
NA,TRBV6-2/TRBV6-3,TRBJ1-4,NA,TGTGCCAGCAGTTTACCGGCGGCCATAGATGAAAAACTGTTTTTT,CASSLPAAIDEKLFF
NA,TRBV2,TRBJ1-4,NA,TGTGCCAGCAATAGACAGAATCGGGAAAAACTGTTTTTT,CASNRQNREKLFF
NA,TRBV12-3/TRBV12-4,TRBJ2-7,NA,TGTGCCAGCAGGGCCGGGACCACCTACGAGCAGTACTTC,CASRAGTTYEQYF
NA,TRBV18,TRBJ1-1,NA,TGTGCCAGCTCGGAAACCCAGGCCAGGGGCCCTGAAGCTTTCTTT,CASSETQARGPEAFF
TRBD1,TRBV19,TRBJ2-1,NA,TGTGCCAGTAGTATCCGGGACAGGGTCGATGAGCAGTTCTTC,CASSIRDRVDEQFF
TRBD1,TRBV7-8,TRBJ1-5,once,TGTGCCAGCAGCTCCGGGACAGGCGGGGGTCAGCCCCAGCATTTT,CASSSGTGGGQPQHF
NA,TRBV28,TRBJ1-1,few,TGTGCCAGCAGTGGATCCGGGAACCCCGTCTCTTTCTTT,CASSGSGNPVSFF
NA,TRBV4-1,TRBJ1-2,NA,TGCGCCAGCAGCCAATTAGGGGGGGGCGAGAACTATGGCTACACCTTC,CASSQLGGGENYGYTF
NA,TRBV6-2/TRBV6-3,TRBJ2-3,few,TGTGCCAGCAGTTACTCCGGAGGGGGTTTTACAGATACGCAGTATTTT,CASSYSGGGFTDTQYF
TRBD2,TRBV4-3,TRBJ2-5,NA,TGCGCCAGCAGCTCTGGACTAGCGGGGGCCGGGGAGACCCAGTACTTC,CASSSGLAGAGETQYF
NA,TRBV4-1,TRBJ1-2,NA,TGCGCCAGCAGCCAAGGGGGCATGTTTGGCTACACCTTC,CASSQGGMFGYTF
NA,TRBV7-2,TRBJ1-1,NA,TGTGCCAGCACCGAACACCCTGGACAGTTGGCCACTGAAGCTTTCTTT,CASTEHPGQLATEAFF
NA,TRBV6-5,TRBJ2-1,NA,TGTGCCAGCGGGGGATGGTTGAATGAGCAGTTCTTC,CASGGWLNEQFF
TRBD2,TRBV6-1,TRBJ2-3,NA,TGTGCCAGCAGTGCTCATAGCGGGGGCCCACCGGGGCTTGATACGCAGTATTTT,CASSAHSGGPPGLDTQYF
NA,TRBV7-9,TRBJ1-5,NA,TGTGCCAGCAGCGCGCCCTCTGGCCCCCAGCATTTT,CASSAPSGPQHF
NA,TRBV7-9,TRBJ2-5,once,TGTGCCAGCAGCTTAGCGTTGACGGAAAGGGGGGAGACCCAGTACTTC,CASSLALTERGETQYF
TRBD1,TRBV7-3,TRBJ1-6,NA,TGTGCCAGCAGCTTGCTGGGACAGGGATATAATTCACCCCTCCACTTT,CASSLLGQGYNSPLHF
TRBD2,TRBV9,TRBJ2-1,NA,TGTGCCAGCAGCGTAGATGTAGCGGGGGGGCTTGAGCAGTTCTTC,CASSVDVAGGLEQFF
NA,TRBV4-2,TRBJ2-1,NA,TGTGCCAGCAGCCAAGCCTTAGGGGACAACAATGAGCAGTTCTTC,CASSQALGDNNEQFF
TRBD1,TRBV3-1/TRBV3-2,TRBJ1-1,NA,TGTGCCAGCAGCACTGGGACAGCTTTTAGATCGTTTGCTTTCTTT,CASSTGTAFRSFAFF
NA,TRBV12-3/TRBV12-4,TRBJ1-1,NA,TGTGCCAGCATTCAACAGGAGAACACTGAAGCTTTCTTT,CASIQQENTEAFF
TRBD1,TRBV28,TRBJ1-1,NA,TGTGCCAGCAGTACACCCGGGACAGGGCCGGGTGGAGCTTTCTTT,CASSTPGTGPGGAFF
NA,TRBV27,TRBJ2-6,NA,TGTGCCAGCAAGCGGGCCTCTGGGGCCAACGTCCTGACTTTC,CASKRASGANVLTF
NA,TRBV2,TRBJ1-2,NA,TGTGCCAGCAGTCTAGACAGCCATGACTATGGCTACACCTTC,CASSLDSHDYGYTF
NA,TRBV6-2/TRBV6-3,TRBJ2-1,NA,TGTGCCAGCAGTTACAAGGCGGGGCCCTACAATGAGCAGTTCTTC,CASSYKAGPYNEQFF
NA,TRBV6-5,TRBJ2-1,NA,TGTGCCAGCGGCAACTCCGGGATTTACAATGAGCAGTTCTTC,CASGNSGIYNEQFF
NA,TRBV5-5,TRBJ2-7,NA,TGTGCCAGCAGCCGGGACGGACGGCTCTACGAGCAGTACTTC,CASSRDGRLYEQYF
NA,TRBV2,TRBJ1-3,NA,TGTGCCAGCAGTGGCGCCGGAGGTTCTGGAAACACCATATATTTT,CASSGAGGSGNTIYF
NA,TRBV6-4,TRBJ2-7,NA,TGTGCCAGCGTCAGCCAGGGAGAGTACGAGCAGTACTTC,CASVSQGEYEQYF
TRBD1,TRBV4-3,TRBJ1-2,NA,TGCGCCAGCAGCCAAGAGGGACAGTCAAACTATGGCTACACCTTC,CASSQEGQSNYGYTF
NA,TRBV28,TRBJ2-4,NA,TGTGCCAGCTCCAGCCTGGATCTAGCCAAAAACATTCAGTACTTC,CASSSLDLAKNIQYF
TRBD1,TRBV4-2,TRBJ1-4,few,TGTGCCAGCAGCCAGCCGGGACAGGGTAGTGAAAAACTGTTTTTT,CASSQPGQGSEKLFF
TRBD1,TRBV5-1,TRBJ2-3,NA,TGCGCCAGCAGCTTGGGGACAGGGGGTCCCACAGATACGCAGTATTTT,CASSLGTGGPTDTQYF
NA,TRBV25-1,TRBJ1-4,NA,TGTGCCAGCAGTGAATCTCGGGGGGCGTATGATGAAAAACTGTTTTTT,CASSESRGAYDEKLFF
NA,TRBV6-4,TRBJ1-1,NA,TGTGCCACTGAGGACGGGGGGATTACTGAAGCTTTCTTT,CATEDGGITEAFF
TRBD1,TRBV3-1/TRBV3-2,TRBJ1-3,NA,TGTGCCAGCAGCGGGACAGGGACTGGAAACACCATATATTTT,CASSGTGTGNTIYF
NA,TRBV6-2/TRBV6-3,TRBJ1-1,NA,TGTGCCAGCAGCCATCAAGGGAACACTGAAGCTTTCTTT,CASSHQGNTEAFF
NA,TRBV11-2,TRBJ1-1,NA,TGTGCCAGCAGCTTGGACACAAACACTGAAGCTTTCTTT,CASSLDTNTEAFF
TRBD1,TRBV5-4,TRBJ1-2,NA,TGTGCCAGCAGAGCCGGGACAGGCCTTTATGGCTACACCTTC,CASRAGTGLYGYTF
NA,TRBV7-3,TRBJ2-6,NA,TGTGCCAGCAGCCCGGACTCTGGGGCCAACGTCCTGACTTTC,CASSPDSGANVLTF
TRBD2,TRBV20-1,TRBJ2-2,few,TGCAGTGCTAGTTCCCCCCCGGGACTAGCGGGGCGAGGCGGGGAGCTGTTTTTT,CSASSPPGLAGRGGELFF
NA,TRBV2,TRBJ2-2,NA,TGTGCCAGCATCGTCGGGGAGACCGGGGAGCTGTTTTTT,CASIVGETGELFF
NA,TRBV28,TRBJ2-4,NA,TGTGCCAGCAGTTTACGGTTGCACATTCAGTACTTC,CASSLRLHIQYF
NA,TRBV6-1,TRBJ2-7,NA,TGTGCCAGCAGTGAATTAAACTACGAGCAGTACTTC,CASSELNYEQYF
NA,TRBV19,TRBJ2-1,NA,TGTGCCAGTAGTATCGGTGGAGGGGGCAATGAGCAGTTCTTC,CASSIGGGGNEQFF
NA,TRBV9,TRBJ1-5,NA,TGTGCCAGCAGCTTCGGGGAAAATCAGCCCCAGCATTTT,CASSFGENQPQHF
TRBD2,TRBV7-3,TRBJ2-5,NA,TGTGCCAGCAGCTTAAGACTAGCAGAGACCCAGTACTTC,CASSLRLAETQYF
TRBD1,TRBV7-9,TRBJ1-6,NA,TGTGCCAGCAGCCGTCTAAGTGACAGGGGATCACCCCTCCACTTT,CASSRLSDRGSPLHF